The rows below give T cell receptor beta chains drawn from one sample of a study of T cell repertoires in cytomegalovirus infection. TCRdb itself ran the reads through MiXCR, one entry per CDR3 protein. The profile shows 700,000 to 950,000 distinct CDR3 sequences, around a third of them singletons. Their recognized antigens are unknown. Sequencing used cultured CD8+ T cells from PBMCs, obtained from culture after CMV antigen stimulation. These receptors all stem from a human donor in good health (CMV status not recorded). Some clones in this sample may be carry-over from other donors' samples. Both conserved end residues are part of each CDR3. A D gene is named only where the DNA matches it firmly. Rows give clone size only sometimes, using once, few, many, or a class for an expanded clone.

d_call | j_call | v_call | clone_size | cdr3_aa | cdr3_nt
. | TRBJ2-3 | TRBV4-2 | few | CASSPDFPDTDTQYF | TGTGCCAGCAGCCCGGACTTCCCGGACACAGATACGCAGTATTTT
TRBD1 | TRBJ2-7 | TRBV10-3 | . | CAISEYGGQAYEQYF | TGTGCCATCAGTGAGTACGGCGGACAGGCCTACGAGCAGTACTTC
TRBD1 | TRBJ1-4 | TRBV6-8 | once | CASSLTGDELFF | TGTGCCAGCAGTCTGACAGGGGACGAACTGTTTTTT
. | TRBJ2-3 | TRBV7-6 | . | CASSPGVADTQYF | TGTGCCAGCAGCCCGGGGGTGGCAGATACGCAGTATTTT
. | TRBJ1-2 | TRBV7-2 | many | CASSFPHREGGGYGYTF | TGTGCCAGCAGCTTCCCGCACCGTGAGGGGGGTGGCTATGGCTACACCTTC
TRBD1 | TRBJ1-5 | TRBV12-3/TRBV12-4 | . | CASSSAVKQGRGGQPQHF | TGTGCCAGCAGTTCCGCGGTTAAACAGGGGAGGGGAGGTCAGCCCCAGCATTTT
. | TRBJ2-1 | TRBV7-9 | many | CASSPREFYNEQFF | TGTGCCAGCAGCCCGCGTGAGTTCTACAATGAGCAGTTCTTC
TRBD1 | TRBJ1-6 | TRBV27 | . | CASSWDRADSPLHF | TGTGCCAGCAGTTGGGACAGGGCGGATTCACCCCTCCACTTT
TRBD2 | TRBJ2-1 | TRBV2 | . | CASSSSGGPLSGEQFF | TGTGCCAGCAGTTCTAGCGGGGGGCCTCTCTCAGGAGAGCAGTTCTTC
. | TRBJ2-1 | TRBV7-9 | . | CASSFGALYNEQFF | TGTGCCAGCAGCTTTGGGGCCCTCTACAATGAGCAGTTCTTC
. | TRBJ1-5 | TRBV4-1 | . | CASSQDNGAFQPQHF | TGCGCCAGCAGCCAAGACAACGGCGCGTTTCAGCCCCAGCATTTT
. | TRBJ2-1 | TRBV5-6 | . | CASIKGGSYNEQFF | TGTGCCAGCATTAAGGGAGGCTCCTACAATGAGCAGTTCTTC
. | TRBJ2-1 | TRBV28 | . | CASSEGVGYNEQFF | TGTGCCAGCAGTGAGGGGGTCGGGTACAATGAGCAGTTCTTC
. | TRBJ2-1 | TRBV4-1 | . | CASSQESRDNEQFF | TGCGCCAGCAGCCAAGAGAGCAGAGACAATGAGCAGTTCTTC
. | TRBJ1-4 | TRBV6-5 | many | CASRQDPTREKLFF | TGTGCCAGCAGACAAGACCCGACTAGGGAAAAACTGTTTTTT
TRBD1 | TRBJ1-1 | TRBV9 | . | CASSVGGQGRSTEAFF | TGTGCCAGCAGCGTAGGGGGACAGGGGAGATCCACTGAAGCTTTCTTT